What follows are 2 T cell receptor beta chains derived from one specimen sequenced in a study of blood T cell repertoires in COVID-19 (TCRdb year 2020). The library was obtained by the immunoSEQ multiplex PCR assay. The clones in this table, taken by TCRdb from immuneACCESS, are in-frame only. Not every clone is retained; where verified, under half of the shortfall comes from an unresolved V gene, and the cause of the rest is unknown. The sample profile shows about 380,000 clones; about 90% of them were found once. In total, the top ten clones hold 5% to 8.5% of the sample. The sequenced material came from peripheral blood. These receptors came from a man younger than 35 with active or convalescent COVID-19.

Here the CDR3 reads CASSLTRRGRVGELFF. DNA for the CDR3: TGTGCCAGCAGCTTAACCCGCAGGGGTAGGGTCGGGGAGCTGTTTTTT. The rearrangement uses TRBV7-3 and TRBJ2-2; D possibly corresponds to TRBD1 (6 bases). The CDR3 spans 16 residues. Germline values: CDR1 SGHTA, CDR2 FQGTGA. V lost 0 bases and J 7 bases, leaving 15 bases between the germline ends. Based on the CDR3 plus reference TRBV7-3 and TRBJ2-2, the full variable domain is GAGVSQTPSNKVTEKGKYVELRCDPISGHTALYWYRQSLGQGPEFLIYFQGTGAADDSGLPNDRFFAVRPEGSVSTLKIQRTERGDSAVYLCASSLTRRGRVGELFFGEGSRLTVL.

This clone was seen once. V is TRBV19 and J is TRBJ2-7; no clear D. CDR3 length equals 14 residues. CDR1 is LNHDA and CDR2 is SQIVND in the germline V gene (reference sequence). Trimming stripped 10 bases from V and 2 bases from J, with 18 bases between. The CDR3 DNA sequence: TGTGCCACTAAAGACTCTCACCCCACCTACGAGCAGTACTTC. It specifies CATKDSHPTYEQYF. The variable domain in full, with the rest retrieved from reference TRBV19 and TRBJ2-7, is DGGITQSPKYLFRKEGQNVTLSCEQNLNHDAMYWYRQDPGQGLRLIYYSQIVNDFQKGDIAEGYSVSREKKESFPLTVTSAQKNPTAFYLCATKDSHPTYEQYFGPGTRLTVT.